Presented here are 6 T cell receptor beta chains from one specimen sequenced in a study of T cells in Graves' hyperthyroidism and ophthalmopathy (dated by TCRdb to between 2019 and 2020). Receptor libraries were prepared by multiplex PCR. The instrument was an Illumina HiSeq 2000. Amplification of TCR beta CDR3 regions was carried out from RNA transcripts. A first-round RT-PCR of the TCR CDR3 used the HTBI primer set with the Qiagen OneStep RT-PCR kit. Using fastp at Q25 and MiXCR, TCRdb reprocessed the public reads and kept productive beta chains. For every CDR3 protein sequence, its rows merge into one entry that carries the most common genes and DNA. Within this sample are more than 300,000 distinct CDR3 sequences, with roughly 15% of them counted one time only. Together, the top ten hold roughly 21% of the sample. The sequenced sample consisted of blood. The receptor source for this set is a woman aged 30 to 39 with Graves' ophthalmopathy.

This clonotype occurred many times. The CDR3 sequence is CASNLGQGAGNSPLHF. The CDR3 DNA sequence: TGTGCCAGCAACCTCGGACAGGGGGCCGGTAATTCACCCCTCCACTTT. The chain links TRBV12-3 or TRBV12-4 to TRBJ1-6; TRBD1 matches 11 bases. Trimming took 7 bases from V and 6 from J; bases not matched to a gene: 8. CDR3 size: 16 residues.

This clonotype was observed at least ten times. V and J are TRBV7-9 and TRBJ2-5; D is possibly TRBD1 (5 bases). V lost 5 bases and J lost 5, with 12 bases in between. This CDR3 is 13 amino acids long. Germline V CDR1 and CDR2: SEHNR, FQNEAQ (reference sequence). The CDR3: CASSLLGVETQYF. Written as DNA, the CDR3 is TGTGCCAGCAGCCTTCTAGGGGTGGAGACCCAGTACTTC.

The chain combines TRBV25-1 with TRBJ2-5, with D hard to call. CDR1 is MGHDK, CDR2 SYGVNS, per germline. This CDR3 is 12 amino acids long. Trimming shortened V by 3 bases and J by 6 bases, and 8 bases separated the two germline ends. The CDR3 DNA reads TGTGCCAGCAGTGAGCCCCTCAAGACCCAGTACTTC. Amino acids: CASSEPLKTQYF.

The chain links TRBV2 to TRBJ1-3, with D uncertain. CDR1 and CDR2 from the germline V gene are SNHLY and FYNNEI. The CDR3 has 15 residues. Trimming pared 2 bases from V and 0 bases from J, leaving 8 bases between. The CDR3 bases are TGTGCCAGCAGTGAAACCCGCACCTCTGGAAACACCATATATTTT. Protein product: CASSETRTSGNTIYF. The entire variable domain, with the rest obtained from reference TRBV2 and TRBJ1-3, is as follows: EPEVTQTPSHQVTQMGQEVILRCVPISNHLYFYWYRQILGQKVEFLVSFYNNEISEKSEIFDDQFSVERPDGSNFTLKIRSTKLEDSAMYFCASSETRTSGNTIYFGEGSWLTVV.

This clonotype was seen at least ten times. The chain couples TRBV24-1 to TRBJ1-2; D is possibly TRBD1 (5 bases). The CDR3 extends over 15 amino acids. Germline CDR1 and CDR2: KGHDR and SFDVKD. The V end lost 1 base, the J end lost 6 bases, and 14 bases lay between the germline ends. As DNA, the CDR3 is TGTGCCACCAGTGATTTCCGGGGGGGAGAGCATGGCTACACCTTC. Amino acids: CATSDFRGGEHGYTF.

CDR3 in DNA: TGTGCCAGCAGCGTAGACAGAGAAGGAGACTATGGCTACACCTTC. It yields the protein CASSVDREGDYGYTF. The chain is built from TRBV7-9 and TRBJ1-2, with TRBD1 as a possible D gene (5 bases). The CDR3 extends over 15 amino acids. V gave up 5 bases and J gave up 3 bases, with 16 bases separating them. Looked up from germline, CDR1 is SEHNR and CDR2 is FQNEAQ (reference sequence).